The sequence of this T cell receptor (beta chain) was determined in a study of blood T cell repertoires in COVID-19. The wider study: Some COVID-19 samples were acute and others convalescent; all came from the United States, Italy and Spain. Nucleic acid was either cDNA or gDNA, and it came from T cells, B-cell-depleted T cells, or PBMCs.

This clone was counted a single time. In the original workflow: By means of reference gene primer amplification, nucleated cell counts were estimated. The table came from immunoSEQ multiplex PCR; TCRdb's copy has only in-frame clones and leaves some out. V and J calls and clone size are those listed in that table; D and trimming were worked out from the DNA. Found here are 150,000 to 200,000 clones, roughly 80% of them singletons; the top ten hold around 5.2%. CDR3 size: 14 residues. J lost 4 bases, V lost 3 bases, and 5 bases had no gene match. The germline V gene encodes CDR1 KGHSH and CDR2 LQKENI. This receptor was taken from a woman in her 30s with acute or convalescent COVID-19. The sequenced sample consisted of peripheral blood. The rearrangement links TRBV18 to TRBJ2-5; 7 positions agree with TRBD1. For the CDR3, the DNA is TGTGCCAGCTCACCGACAGGGATGATAGAGACCCAGTACTTC. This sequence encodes CASSPTGMIETQYF.